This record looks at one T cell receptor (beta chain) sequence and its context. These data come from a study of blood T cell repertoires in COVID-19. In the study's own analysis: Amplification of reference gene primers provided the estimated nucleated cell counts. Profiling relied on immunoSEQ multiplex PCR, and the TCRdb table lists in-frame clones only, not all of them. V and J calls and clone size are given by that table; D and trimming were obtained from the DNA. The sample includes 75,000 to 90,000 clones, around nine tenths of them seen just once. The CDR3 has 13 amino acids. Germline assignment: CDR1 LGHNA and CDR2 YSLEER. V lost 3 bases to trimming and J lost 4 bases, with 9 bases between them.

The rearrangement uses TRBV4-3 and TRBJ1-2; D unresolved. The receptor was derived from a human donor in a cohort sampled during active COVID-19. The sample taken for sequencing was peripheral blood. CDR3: CASSHAISYGYTF. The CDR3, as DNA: TGCGCCAGCAGCCACGCGATAAGCTATGGCTACACCTTC.